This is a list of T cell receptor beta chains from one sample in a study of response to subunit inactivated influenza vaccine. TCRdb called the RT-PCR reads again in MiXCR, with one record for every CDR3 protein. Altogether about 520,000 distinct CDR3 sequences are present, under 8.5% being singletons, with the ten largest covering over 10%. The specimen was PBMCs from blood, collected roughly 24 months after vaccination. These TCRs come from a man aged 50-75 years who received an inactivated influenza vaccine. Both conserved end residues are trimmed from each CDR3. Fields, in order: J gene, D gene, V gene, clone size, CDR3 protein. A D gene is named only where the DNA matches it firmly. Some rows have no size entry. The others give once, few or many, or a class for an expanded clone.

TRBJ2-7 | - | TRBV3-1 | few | ASSQLAPTVKSSYEQY
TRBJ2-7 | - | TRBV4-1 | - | ASSHPGVNYEQY
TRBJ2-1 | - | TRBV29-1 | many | SVSGTPEGYNEQF
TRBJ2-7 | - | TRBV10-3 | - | AISGSAGNSYEQY
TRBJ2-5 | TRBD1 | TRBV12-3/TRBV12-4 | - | ACSTGTGAGETQY
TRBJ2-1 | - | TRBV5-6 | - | ASSPFASAKSYNEQF
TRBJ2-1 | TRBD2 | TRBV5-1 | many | ASSLEVGGNNEQF
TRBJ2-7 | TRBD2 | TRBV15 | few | ATSRDRVSGSHEQY
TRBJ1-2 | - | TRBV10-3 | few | AIRPGPLYGYT
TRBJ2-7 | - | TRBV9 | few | ASSVAPGQNYEQY
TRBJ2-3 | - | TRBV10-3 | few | AISEGERGGGAGDTQY
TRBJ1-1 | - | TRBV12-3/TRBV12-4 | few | ASSFARGNTEAF
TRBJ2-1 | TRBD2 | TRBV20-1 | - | SARVAGPSYNEQF
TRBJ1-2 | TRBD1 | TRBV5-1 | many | ASSGRGQESGYT
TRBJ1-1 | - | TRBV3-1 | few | ASSQAAPGAAMNTEAF
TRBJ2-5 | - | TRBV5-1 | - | ASTKGQGKETQY
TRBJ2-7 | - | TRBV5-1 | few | ASSPLDGGTYEQY
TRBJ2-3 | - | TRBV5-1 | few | ASSNPRGGTDTQY
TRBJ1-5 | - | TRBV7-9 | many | ASSRAGEPQH
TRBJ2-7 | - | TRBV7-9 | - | ASSLAYDGTYEQY